The 27 T cell receptor beta chains given below trace back to one sample, sequenced in a study of chemoradiotherapy in HPV16-positive cancers. Clones were sequenced by immunoSEQ multiplex PCR, and TCRdb holds only the in-frame ones, with some missing. The sample has roughly 39,000 clones, under 80% seen once. This sample comprised blood, obtained from a patient who underwent chemoradiotherapy. The receptors come from a human donor with HPV-associated anogenital cancer.

The V and J genes are TRBV4-3 and TRBJ1-1, with D possibly matching TRBD1 (5 bases). V was shortened by 2 bases and J by 0 bases, with 19 bases between the two germline ends. Germline V gene sequence: CDR1 LGHNA, CDR2 YSLEER. The CDR3 has 18 residues. The DNA for the CDR3 is TGCGCCAGCAGCCAACTGAGGGCAGGGACGCGTATGAACACTGAAGCTTTCTTT. It codes for CASSQLRAGTRMNTEAFF.

The chain is built from TRBV6-5 and TRBJ2-5; TRBD1 aligns across 7 bases. Germline CDR1 reads MNHEY; CDR2 reads SVGAGI. The CDR3 has 14 amino acids. Trimming took 4 bases from V and 3 from J; bases not matched to a gene: 5. The CDR3 sequence: CASSSYDREETQYF. The CDR3 nucleotides read TGTGCCAGCAGTTCGTACGACAGGGAAGAGACCCAGTACTTC.

The chain joins TRBV2 to TRBJ2-7; maybe TRBD2 (7 bases). CDR1 is SNHLY, CDR2 FYNNEI, per germline. This CDR3 is 15 amino acids long. V shed 6 bases and J shed 4 bases, with 19 bases lying between them. The DNA of the CDR3 is TGTGCCAGCAGCGTGAGGGGGGGGAAGACTTACGAGCAGTACTTC. Translation: CASSVRGGKTYEQYF. Together with reference TRBV2 and TRBJ2-7, the CDR3 gives the full variable domain: EPEVTQTPSHQVTQMGQEVILRCVPISNHLYFYWYRQILGQKVEFLVSFYNNEISEKSEIFDDQFSVERPDGSNFTLKIRSTKLEDSAMYFCASSVRGGKTYEQYFGPGTRLTVT.

The rearrangement uses TRBV7-2 and TRBJ1-6; TRBD1 aligns across 8 bases. The CDR3 runs to 14 residues. Germline values: CDR1 SGHTA, CDR2 FQGNSA. The V gene end was trimmed by 5 bases and the J gene end by 8 bases; junction bases not matched to a gene: 5. The CDR3, as DNA: TGTGCCAGCAGCCTGGACAGGGAGGATTCACCCCTCCACTTT. Its protein is CASSLDREDSPLHF.

This chain joins TRBV5-1 and TRBJ2-7; TRBD1 aligns across 10 bases. Trimming cost V 4 bases and J 2 bases; bases outside gene matches: 12. This CDR3 has 17 residues. The germline CDR1 and CDR2 sequences are SGHRS and YFSETQ. CDR3 protein: CASSPRPGQGTTYEQYF. The CDR3 DNA reads TGCGCCAGCAGCCCGAGACCGGGACAGGGGACAACCTACGAGCAGTACTTC.

In its sample, this clone was seen a few times. The CDR3 loop reads CASPLKTGGFTYEQYF. CDR3 nucleotides: TGTGCCAGCCCTCTGAAGACAGGGGGATTTACCTACGAGCAGTACTTC. The J gene is TRBJ2-7, the V gene TRBV21-1; whether TRBD1, the table's D call, matches the DNA was not checked. TRBV21-1 is annotated as a pseudogene. This CDR3 contains 16 residues.

This chain connects TRBV5-1 to TRBJ1-1; D remains ambiguous. V was cut by 0 bases and J by 2 bases, with 11 bases left in between. The CDR3 sequence is 15 residues long. CDR1 and CDR2 from the germline V gene are SGHRS and YFSETQ. The CDR3 loop is CASSLGRRENTEAFF. DNA of the CDR3: TGCGCCAGCAGCTTGGGACGGAGGGAAAACACTGAAGCTTTCTTT.

In this sample, this clone turned up a few times. The chain uses TRBV13 and TRBJ1-1, with 7 bases identical to TRBD1. J was trimmed by 3 bases and V by 1 base; bases with no gene match: 5. Germline CDR1 is PRHDT and CDR2 is FYEKMQ (reference sequence). This CDR3 is built from 15 residues. CDR3 residues: CASSLEGGADTEAFF. As DNA, the CDR3 is TGTGCCAGCAGCTTAGAAGGGGGCGCGGACACTGAAGCTTTCTTT.

The chain joins TRBV18 to TRBJ1-1; D call uncertain. Germline CDR1 reads KGHSH; CDR2 reads LQKENI. V gave up 3 bases and J gave up 4 bases, with 9 bases separating them. This CDR3 is built from 13 residues. CDR3 sequence: CASSPPVGTEAFF. CDR3 DNA sequence: TGTGCCAGCTCACCGCCCGTGGGCACTGAAGCTTTCTTT.

This clone was counted a single time. This chain connects TRBV5-6 to TRBJ1-6; D call uncertain. V lost 0 bases and J lost 8, with 9 bases in between. Germline assignment: CDR1 SGHDT and CDR2 YYEEEE. The CDR3 is 14 amino acids. The CDR3: CASSLDWEDSPLHF. The CDR3 DNA reads TGTGCCAGCAGCTTGGACTGGGAGGATTCACCCCTCCACTTT. The variable domain in full, with the rest retrieved from reference TRBV5-6 and TRBJ1-6, is DAGVTQSPTHLIKTRGQQVTLRCSPKSGHDTVSWYQQALGQGPQFIFQYYEEEERQRGNFPDRFSGHQFPNYSSELNVNALLLGDSALYLCASSLDWEDSPLHFGNGTRLTVT.

The rearrangement uses TRBV7-3 and TRBJ2-2, with D unresolved. V gave up 1 base and J gave up 3 bases, with 6 bases separating them. The CDR3 length is 14 residues. Germline loops: CDR1 SGHTA, CDR2 FQGTGA. In DNA, the CDR3 is TGTGCCAGCAGCTTAAGTCAGCACACCGGGGAGCTGTTTTTT. Protein sequence: CASSLSQHTGELFF. Combining the CDR3 with reference TRBV7-3 and TRBJ2-2 gives the whole variable domain GAGVSQTPSNKVTEKGKYVELRCDPISGHTALYWYRQSLGQGPEFLIYFQGTGAADDSGLPNDRFFAVRPEGSVSTLKIQRTERGDSAVYLCASSLSQHTGELFFGEGSRLTVL.

The chain has TRBV11-2 and TRBJ2-7; D is ambiguous. The CDR3 consists of 13 residues. Looked up from germline, CDR1 is SGHAT and CDR2 is FQNNGV. V was pared by 4 bases and J by 4 bases, with 11 bases between. The DNA for the CDR3 is TGTGCCAGCAGCTCTCCTGTGGGGTACGAGCAGTACTTC. The encoded protein is CASSSPVGYEQYF.

This chain links TRBV27 with TRBJ2-5, with D possibly TRBD1 on 6 matching bases. The CDR3 is 14 amino acids. V was clipped by 5 bases and J by 5 bases, with 15 bases between them. The germline V gene encodes CDR1 MNHEY and CDR2 SMNVEV (reference sequence). The CDR3 spells CASSLRQAGETQYF. The CDR3 DNA follows: TGTGCCAGCAGTCTAAGACAGGCCGGGGAGACCCAGTACTTC.

V is TRBV5-6 and J is TRBJ1-6; 9 nucleotides line up with TRBD1. The trim removed 1 base at V and 7 bases at J, leaving 3 bases unmatched. Germline assignment: CDR1 SGHDT and CDR2 YYEEEE. The CDR3 is made up of 15 amino acids. The DNA of the CDR3 is TGTGCCAGCAGCTTGACCGGGACAGGGAATTCACCCCTCCACTTT. Residues: CASSLTGTGNSPLHF.

The count of this clone is one. The gene calls are TRBV7-9 and TRBJ2-3; D gene uncertain. CDR3 length: 14 residues. In germline, CDR1 is SEHNR, CDR2 FQNEAQ (reference sequence). Trimming removed 4 bases from V and 1 base from J, with 9 bases in between. The CDR3 here is CASSSAPRTDTQYF. The CDR3 coding sequence is TGTGCCAGCAGCTCAGCTCCCCGCACAGATACGCAGTATTTT.

This chain joins TRBV7-6 and TRBJ2-5, with 13 bases matching TRBD2. CDR1 and CDR2 from the germline V gene are SGHVS and FNYEAQ. This CDR3 spans 17 amino acids. The junction had 7 bases not matched to a gene; V was cut back by 6 bases and J by 0 bases. CDR3 coding DNA: TGTGCCAGCAGTACAGGACTAGCGGGGGAGTACCAAGAGACCCAGTACTTC. Translated, it gives CASSTGLAGEYQETQYF.

The chain employs TRBV2 and TRBJ2-3; D remains ambiguous. Germline lookup yields CDR1 SNHLY and CDR2 FYNNEI. The CDR3 has 16 amino acids. Deletions cut 3 bases from V and 1 base from J, with 14 bases between. DNA for the CDR3: TGTGCCAGCAGTGATCTTCCTACTGACGGCACAGATACGCAGTATTTT. It encodes CASSDLPTDGTDTQYF. The full variable domain, in which reference TRBV2 and TRBJ2-3 provide the parts outside the CDR3, is EPEVTQTPSHQVTQMGQEVILRCVPISNHLYFYWYRQILGQKVEFLVSFYNNEISEKSEIFDDQFSVERPDGSNFTLKIRSTKLEDSAMYFCASSDLPTDGTDTQYFGPGTRLTVL.

This clone was seen a handful of times. This chain uses TRBV9 with TRBJ1-1, with D hard to call. With 5 bases removed from V and 5 bases from J, the gap between germline ends came to 10 bases. There are 12 residues in the CDR3. Germline-derived CDR1 and CDR2 are SGDLS and YYNGEE. Here the CDR3 DNA reads TGTGCCAGCAGAGGGCTTCGGACTGAAGCTTTCTTT. It codes for CASRGLRTEAFF.

The genes are TRBV5-6 and TRBJ2-3; 9 bases match TRBD1. Per the germline V gene, CDR1 is SGHDT and CDR2 is YYEEEE. This CDR3 comprises 15 residues. V shed 3 bases and J 2 bases; nucleotides not matched to a gene: 4. For the CDR3, the DNA is TGTGCCAGCAGCTCGACAGGGGGTGACACAGATACGCAGTATTTT. It encodes CASSSTGGDTDTQYF.

V is TRBV14 and J is TRBJ2-3, with a possible D match to TRBD1 (6 bases). The CDR3 loop spans 16 amino acids. Germline-derived CDR1 and CDR2 are SGHDN and FVKESK. The V gene lost 0 bases and the J gene lost 6 bases, with 16 bases spanning the gap. This chain's CDR3 is CASSQEWTVHADTQYF. The CDR3 bases are TGTGCCAGCAGCCAAGAGTGGACAGTACACGCCGATACGCAGTATTTT.

The chain uses TRBV2 and TRBJ1-5; no clear D. CDR3 length: 13 residues. Germline CDR1 SNHLY, CDR2 FYNNEI. Trimming shortened V by 2 bases and J by 4 bases, and 6 bases separated the two germline ends. CDR3 region: CASSEFENQPQHF. CDR3 coding DNA: TGTGCCAGCAGTGAATTTGAGAATCAGCCCCAGCATTTT.

The table lists this clone with a count of one. The chain links TRBV11-3 to TRBJ2-7, with D tentatively TRBD1 (5 bases). Germline V gives CDR1 SGHNT, CDR2 YENEEA. The CDR3 has 14 amino acids. The V and J ends lost 5 bases and 2 bases respectively, with 13 bases between them. The CDR3 DNA is TGTGCCAGCAGCCGATCAGGGCGGACCTACGAGCAGTACTTC. This translates into CASSRSGRTYEQYF.

This chain joins TRBV5-1 and TRBJ2-7; weak D call: TRBD2 (6 bases). In germline, CDR1 is SGHRS, CDR2 YFSETQ. Trimming pared 0 bases from V and 3 bases from J, leaving 10 bases between. CDR3 length: 14 residues. CDR3 sequence: CASSLVDGGYEQYF. In nucleotides, the CDR3 is TGCGCCAGCAGCTTGGTCGACGGGGGCTACGAGCAGTACTTC.

The gene calls are TRBV19 and TRBJ2-1, with 9 bases that match TRBD1. Germline V lookup: CDR1 LNHDA, CDR2 SQIVND (reference sequence). V lost 4 bases and J lost 8; bases outside the gene matches: 6. This CDR3 is 14 amino acids long. The CDR3 spells CASSRDREGDEQFF. CDR3 DNA sequence: TGTGCCAGTAGTAGGGACAGGGAGGGTGATGAGCAGTTCTTC.

This clone was counted a few times. This sequence joins TRBV10-3 and TRBJ1-1, with 7 bases matching TRBD1. V lost 8 bases to trimming and J lost 3 bases; unmatched junction nucleotides: 6. This CDR3 spans 13 amino acids. Germline loops: CDR1 ENHRY, CDR2 SYGVKD. The CDR3 here is CAISLTGDTEAFF. CDR3 DNA sequence: TGTGCCATCTCTCTTACAGGGGACACTGAAGCTTTCTTT.

The V and J genes are TRBV5-1 and TRBJ2-7, with TRBD1 matching over 9 bases. Germline trimming cut 4 bases from V and 2 bases from J; bases unmatched to any gene: 1. Germline CDR1 is SGHRS and CDR2 is YFSETQ. This CDR3 has 13 amino acids. In nucleotides, the CDR3 is TGCGCCAGCAGCCGGGACAGGGCCTACGAGCAGTACTTC. Translating gives CASSRDRAYEQYF. Together with reference TRBV5-1 and TRBJ2-7, the CDR3 gives the full variable domain: KAGVTQTPRYLIKTRGQQVTLSCSPISGHRSVSWYQQTPGQGLQFLFEYFSETQRNKGNFPGRFSGRQFSNSRSEMNVSTLELGDSALYLCASSRDRAYEQYFGPGTRLTVT.

The chain combines TRBV5-1 with TRBJ2-3; no clear D. V lost 0 bases and J 2 bases, leaving 10 bases between the germline ends. Germline V gene data show CDR1 as SGHRS and CDR2 as YFSETQ. The CDR3 has 15 amino acids. The CDR3 coding sequence is TGCGCCAGCAGCTTGGCTTCAACCCACACAGATACGCAGTATTTT. It yields the protein CASSLASTHTDTQYF.